This TCR beta chain was captured in a study of identifying expanded T cells in peripheral blood. V dropped 7 bases and J dropped 6; count of bases not matched to a gene: 4. CDR3 size: 12 residues. CDR1 MNHEY and CDR2 SVGAGI come from the germline V gene. Healthy donors had no documented immune events, such as infections, while sampled. The repertoire was sequenced with immunoSEQ multiplex PCR; TCRdb's copy has only in-frame clones and lacks some. The repertoire holds about 85,000 clones, more than 75% seen once, with 15% to 20% in the top ten. Comments on this clone: Its antigen remains unknown.

Study conclusions and caveats: Clone count variance between roughly 2-week samples rose with total template count. Over approximately two and four weeks, about 16 and 19 clones changed, versus around 1.2 between replicates.

The receptor comes from a person aged 18 to 70 in good health. The chain joins TRBV6-5 to TRBJ1-2; 8 bases line up with TRBD1. Sequenced sample: blood. CDR3 DNA: TGTGCCAGCACCCAGGGGGCTGATGGCTACACCTTC. Translation: CASTQGADGYTF.